The 25 T cell receptor beta chains in this list originate from one sample, sequenced in a study of tumor-infiltrating lymphocytes in primary liver carcinoma. The authors made TCR beta cDNA from around 500 ng total RNA with a constant-region primer. Library construction for TCR beta comprised three nested multiplex PCR rounds performed with slightly modified ARM-PCR. In the first two PCR rounds, TRBV1-TRBV30 forward primers were paired with a C-beta reverse primer, and each round lasted about 9 cycles. MiXCR, run by TCRdb on the multiplex PCR reads, gives a single entry per CDR3 protein. The table includes 300,000 to 350,000 distinct CDR3 sequences, 65% detected once. Germline DNA was also extracted, with blood RNA taken from unsorted whole blood. The sequencing sample was made of peripheral blood. These receptors were obtained from a man between 35 and 55 years old with primary liver carcinoma and hepatitis B virus infection.

Comment on this clonotype: A read error is possible here, since a much larger clone lies one base away. This rearrangement joins TRBV6-5 to TRBJ2-7; TRBD2 aligns across 10 bases. The germline V gene has CDR1 MNHEY and CDR2 SVGAGI. The CDR3 is 15 amino acids. CDR3 nucleotides: TGTGCCAACAGTTACTCTAGCGGGGGCTCCTACGAGCAGTACTTC. Translation gives CANSYSSGGSYEQYF.

This clonotype appeared a single time. Mismatch with germline at one junction end may stem from a read error. This chain joins TRBV12-3 or TRBV12-4 and TRBJ1-5, with 9 bases identical to TRBD1. The CDR3 is 16 residues long. CDR3 protein: CVSSPGTGIVNQPQHF. The CDR3 bases are TGTGTCAGCAGTCCCGGGACAGGGATTGTCAATCAGCCCCAGCATTTT.

J is TRBJ2-7 and V is TRBV11-1; D gene ambiguous. The germline CDR1 and CDR2 sequences are SGHAT and FQDESV (reference sequence). This CDR3 contains 11 residues. V lost 5 bases and J 5 bases, leaving 7 bases between the germline ends. The CDR3: CASSHCHEQYF. For the CDR3, the DNA is TGTGCCAGCAGCCACTGTCACGAGCAGTACTTC.

Comment on this clonotype: A read error may account for a junction end that differs from germline. J is TRBJ2-7 and V is TRBV6-6; 8 bases agree with TRBD2. CDR3 length: 15 amino acids. Germline CDR1 is MNHNY and CDR2 is SVGAGI (reference sequence). In DNA form, the CDR3 reads TGTGGTAGCAGTACTAGCGGATTTTCTACGACGGAGCAGTATTTC. Translated, it gives CGSSTSGFSTTEQYF.

This clonotype was observed a handful of times. Being one base from a much bigger clone, this may be a read error. The rearrangement links TRBV7-9 to TRBJ2-5; unclear D gene. Germline CDR1 reads SEHNR; CDR2 reads FQNEAQ (reference sequence). The CDR3 is made up of 12 amino acids. The chain's CDR3 is CTSSPSEETQYF. DNA of the CDR3: TGTACCAGCAGCCCCTCCGAAGAGACCCAGTACTTC.

The J gene is TRBJ2-7, the V gene TRBV6-5; D gene ambiguous. The V end was cut by 4 bases, the J end by 3 bases, with 19 bases between. From germline, CDR1 is MNHEY and CDR2 SVGAGI. CDR3 length equals 16 residues. The DNA for the CDR3 is TGTGCCAGCAGTTCCCCCCTCCGGACCGGTTGCTACGAGCAGTACTTC. Its protein product is CASSSPLRTGCYEQYF.

The sample holds a few counts of this clonotype. A single base separates this from a much larger clone, so it may be a read error. The chain uses TRBV7-9 and TRBJ2-7, with D tentatively TRBD1 (6 bases). CDR1 is SEHNR, CDR2 FQNEAQ, per germline (reference sequence). The CDR3 contains 12 residues. The CDR3 reads CPSSLRGGEQYF. Written as DNA, the CDR3 is TGTCCCAGCAGCTTACGAGGGGGCGAGCAGTACTTC.

The chain couples TRBV28 to TRBJ1-6, with D maybe TRBD1 (6 bases). With 2 bases removed from V and 6 bases from J, the gap between germline ends came to 11 bases. Germline CDR1 MDHEN, CDR2 SYDVKM. The length of the CDR3 is 15 residues. DNA of the CDR3: TGTGCCAGCAGTTTACCAGGGGTCGGTAATTCACCCCTCCACTTT. It translates to CASSLPGVGNSPLHF.

In its sample, this clonotype was seen a few times. The chain employs TRBV13 and TRBJ2-1; tentative D call: TRBD2 (6 bases). V was cut by 5 bases and J by 2 bases, with 13 bases left in between. Germline values: CDR1 PRHDT, CDR2 FYEKMQ (reference sequence). The CDR3 has 15 residues. In DNA, the CDR3 is TGTGCCAGCAGCCCGGCCGGGACTCCCTACAATGAGCAGTTCTTC. Amino acids: CASSPAGTPYNEQFF.

The sample holds many counts of this clonotype. This chain joins TRBV6-2 or TRBV6-3 and TRBJ2-7; the D is unclear. V was trimmed by 2 bases and J by 10 bases, leaving 12 bases between them. In germline, CDR1 is MNHEY, CDR2 SVGEGT. The CDR3 spans 12 residues. The CDR3 is CASSYRIGEQYF. The CDR3 DNA reads as TGTGCCAGCAGTTACCGGATTGGGGAACAGTACTTC.

This clonotype was seen ten or more times. The V call is TRBV5-6, the J call TRBJ2-7, with D perhaps matching TRBD1 or TRBD2 (5 bases each). The length of the CDR3 is 13 residues. V was shortened by 1 base and J by 3 bases, with 8 bases between the two germline ends. Germline V gene sequence: CDR1 SGHDT, CDR2 YYEEEE. This CDR3 is CASSLLGDYEQYF. As DNA, the CDR3 is TGTGCCAGCAGCTTGCTGGGGGACTACGAGCAGTACTTC. Using reference TRBV5-6 and TRBJ2-7 for the parts outside the CDR3, the full variable domain is DAGVTQSPTHLIKTRGQQVTLRCSPKSGHDTVSWYQQALGQGPQFIFQYYEEEERQRGNFPDRFSGHQFPNYSSELNVNALLLGDSALYLCASSLLGDYEQYFGPGTRLTVT.

As for this clonotype: Germline is not matched at one junction end, which may reflect a read error. The chain uses TRBV28 and TRBJ1-6, with a weak D call TRBD1 (6 bases). The CDR3 contains 15 residues. Germline CDR1 MDHEN, CDR2 SYDVKM. In DNA form, the CDR3 reads TGTGCCACCAGTCTCCTCCGACCGGGGGGCTCACCCCTCCACTTT. Protein sequence: CATSLLRPGGSPLHF.

On this clonotype: This could be a read error, since a much larger clone is one nucleotide away. The chain links TRBV6-6 to TRBJ2-1, with 8 bases matching TRBD2. CDR1 and CDR2 (germline): MNHNY, SVGAGI (reference sequence). The CDR3 length is 14 residues. Trimming removed 11 bases from V and 2 bases from J; junction bases left unmatched: 8. Here the CDR3 reads CAGASGSPYNEQFF. The CDR3 coding sequence is TGTGCCGGCGCGAGCGGGAGCCCCTACAATGAGCAGTTCTTC.

This clonotype was counted between two and nine times. The chain employs TRBV6-2 or TRBV6-3 and TRBJ1-5; TRBD1 aligns across 10 bases. CDR1 is MNHEY, CDR2 SVGEGT, per germline. V lost 2 bases, J lost 3 bases, and 10 bases stayed unmatched. This CDR3 is 18 amino acids long. The DNA for the CDR3 is TGTGCCAGCAGTTACAGGCCCCGGGACAGGGGTTTCAATCAGCCCCAGCATTTT. Its translation: CASSYRPRDRGFNQPQHF.

Points on this clonotype: A much larger clone lies one base from this, so it may be a read error. V is TRBV12-3 or TRBV12-4 and J is TRBJ1-1; D is unclear. The CDR3 runs 11 residues. In DNA form, the CDR3 reads TGTGCCAGCACCTGGAACACTGAAGCTCTCTTT. It translates to CASTWNTEALF.

This clonotype was found once. A much larger clone differs from this one at a single base, so this may be a read error. The CDR3 is CASSPRGQCHYGYTF. CDR3 in DNA: TGTGCCAGCAGTCCAAGAGGACAGTGTCACTATGGCTACACCTTC. The chain links TRBV12-3 or TRBV12-4 to TRBJ1-2; D is possibly TRBD1 (6 bases). The ends were cut back, 5 bases at V and 3 bases at J, with 16 bases in the middle. The CDR3 contains 15 residues.

Notes on this clonotype: One end of the junction does not line up with germline, which may come from a read error. This chain joins TRBV11-2 and TRBJ2-7, with D perhaps matching TRBD1 or TRBD2 (5 bases each). The germline V gene has CDR1 SGHAT and CDR2 FQNNGV. There are 17 residues in the CDR3. CDR3 nucleotides: TGTGCCAGCAGCTTAGCCAAACCGGGACCCCTGGGGTACGACCAGTACTTC. Protein product: CASSLAKPGPLGYDQYF.

This clonotype was found a few times. A much more abundant neighbour one base away suggests this may be a read error. This chain uses TRBV29-1 with TRBJ1-2; no clear D. Germline V gene data show CDR1 as SQVTM and CDR2 as ANQGSEA. The CDR3 spans 12 residues. The CDR3 is CSVLRSNYDYTF. The DNA of the CDR3 is TGCAGCGTTCTTAGGTCTAACTATGACTACACCTTC.

Remarks on this clonotype: A much larger clone is a single base away; this may be a read error. This sequence joins TRBV29-1 and TRBJ2-7; 9 bases agree with TRBD1. Germline V gene lookup returns CDR1 SQVTM and CDR2 ANQGSEA. After removal of 3 bases from V and 6 bases from J, the junction contained 6 bases not matched to a gene. The CDR3 extends over 13 amino acids. Here the CDR3 DNA reads TGCAGCGTTGAGGGACAGGGAGGGTGCGAGCAGTACTTC. Its translation: CSVEGQGGCEQYF.

Comments on this clonotype: This may arise from a read error, as a much more abundant clone is one base away. This chain joins TRBV6-5 and TRBJ2-7; 11 nucleotides align to TRBD2. The V gene's germline CDR1 is MNHEY and CDR2 SVGAGI. V trimming: 6 bases; J trimming: 0 bases; junction bases outside the gene matches: 16. CDR3 length: 19 amino acids. CDR3 residues: CASSRSLAGVPTNSYEQYF. CDR3 DNA: TGTGCCAGCAGCCGGTCACTAGCGGGAGTCCCAACGAACTCCTACGAGCAGTACTTC.

This clonotype has ten or more counts. The chain couples TRBV6-1 to TRBJ1-2; 7 nucleotides line up with TRBD1. This CDR3 has 14 residues. The V and J ends lost 4 bases and 5 bases, in that order; junction bases with no gene match: 7. CDR1 and CDR2 from the germline V gene are MNHNS and SASEGT. CDR3 sequence: CASSASGQSYGYTF. As DNA, the CDR3 is TGTGCCAGCAGTGCATCGGGACAGAGTTATGGCTACACCTTC.

This sequence joins TRBV6-6 and TRBJ2-7, with 7 bases lining up with TRBD1. Germline-derived CDR1 and CDR2 are MNHNY and SVGAGI (reference sequence). V shed 5 bases and J 3 bases; nucleotides not matched to a gene: 10. The CDR3 sequence is 15 residues long. The CDR3 loop is CASSKATGLDYEQYF. The CDR3 coding sequence is TGTGCCAGCAGTAAGGCGACAGGGCTAGACTACGAGCAGTACTTC.

This clonotype came up once. A clone one base away is much larger, so this may be a read error. The chain links TRBV12-5 to TRBJ2-7, with D perhaps TRBD1 (6 bases). CDR1 is LGHNT and CDR2 is FRNRAP in the germline V gene. The CDR3 loop spans 12 amino acids. Trimming took 5 bases from V and 5 from J, leaving 10 bases between them. The CDR3 reads CASGAGDNEQYF. The CDR3 nucleotides read TGTGCTAGTGGTGCCGGGGACAACGAGCAGTACTTC.

The sample holds one count of this clonotype. This may arise from a read error, as a much more abundant clone is one base away. The chain combines TRBV12-3 or TRBV12-4 with TRBJ2-7; D is tentatively TRBD1 or TRBD2 (6 bases each). V was cut by 1 base and J by 3 bases, with 13 bases left in between. The CDR3 extends over 15 amino acids. CDR3 amino acids: CASSLGMGGSYEQYF. As DNA, the CDR3 is TGTGCCAGCAGTTTAGGGATGGGGGGCAGCTACGAGCAGTACTTC.

Details on this clonotype: The junction and the germline gene differ at one end; a read error may be behind it. The rearrangement links TRBV10-2 to TRBJ1-6, with a weak D call TRBD1 (5 bases). Germline lookup yields CDR1 WSHSY and CDR2 SAAADI. This CDR3 spans 14 amino acids. The CDR3 protein is CANSEGVGNSPLHF. CDR3 nucleotide sequence: TGTGCCAACAGTGAAGGGGTGGGCAATTCACCCCTCCACTTT.